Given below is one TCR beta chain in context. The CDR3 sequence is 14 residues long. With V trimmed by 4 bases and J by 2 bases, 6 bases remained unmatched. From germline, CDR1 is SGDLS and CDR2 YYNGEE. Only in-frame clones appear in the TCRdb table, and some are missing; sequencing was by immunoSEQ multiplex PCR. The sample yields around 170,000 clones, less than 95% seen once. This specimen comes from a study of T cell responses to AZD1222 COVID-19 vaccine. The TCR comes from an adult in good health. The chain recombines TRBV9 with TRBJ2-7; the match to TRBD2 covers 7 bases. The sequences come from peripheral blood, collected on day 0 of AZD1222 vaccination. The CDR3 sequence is CASSPRTRTYEQYF. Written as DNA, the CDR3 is TGTGCCAGCAGCCCCCGGACTAGAACCTACGAGCAGTACTTC.